The rows below give T cell receptor beta chains drawn from one sample of a study of blood T cells in healthy people across ages. TCRdb called the 5' RACE reads again in MiXCR, with one record for every CDR3 protein. The data show over 1.5 million distinct CDR3 sequences, roughly 50% seen once. The specimen was blood. All receptors derive from a woman aged 40 to 50 in good health. Both conserved end residues are part of each CDR3. D genes are given only for firm matches. The size of a clone is reported for some rows only, either as once, few or many, or as a class for expanded clones.

V gene: TRBV7-6
D gene: .
J gene: TRBJ2-5
clone size: .
CDR3 DNA: TGTGCCAGCAGCCGGACCCCGCCAGAGACCCAGTACTTC
CDR3 protein: CASSRTPPETQYF

V gene: TRBV20-1
D gene: .
J gene: TRBJ1-5
clone size: few
CDR3 DNA: TGCAGTGCTAGAGAGCCAAGGGATCAGCCCCAGCATTTT
CDR3 protein: CSAREPRDQPQHF

V gene: TRBV28
D gene: .
J gene: TRBJ2-1
clone size: .
CDR3 DNA: TGTGCCAGCAGTTCTCCGGGACGGGATTACTTTAAGCAGTTCTTC
CDR3 protein: CASSSPGRDYFKQFF

V gene: TRBV4-3
D gene: TRBD1
J gene: TRBJ2-1
clone size: .
CDR3 DNA: TGCGCCAGCAGCCAGCAACTGACAGGGGGGGACAATGAGCAGTTCTTC
CDR3 protein: CASSQQLTGGDNEQFF

V gene: TRBV5-1
D gene: .
J gene: TRBJ2-5
clone size: .
CDR3 DNA: TGCGCCAGCAGCTCGTCGGGGGTAAGCGCGGGTGAGCAGTACTTC
CDR3 protein: CASSSSGVSAGEQYF

V gene: TRBV2
D gene: .
J gene: TRBJ1-6
clone size: .
CDR3 DNA: TGTGCCAGCAGTGAAGAATTGGGATCACCCCTCCACTTT
CDR3 protein: CASSEELGSPLHF

V gene: TRBV20-1
D gene: TRBD1
J gene: TRBJ1-1
clone size: .
CDR3 DNA: TGCAGTGCTACGCGGACAGGGGAAGCTTTCTTT
CDR3 protein: CSATRTGEAFF

V gene: TRBV5-1
D gene: TRBD1
J gene: TRBJ2-3
clone size: few
CDR3 DNA: TGCGCCAGCAGCTTTACTGACAGGGGAACGGTCACAGATACGCAGTATTTT
CDR3 protein: CASSFTDRGTVTDTQYF

V gene: TRBV27
D gene: .
J gene: TRBJ2-1
clone size: few
CDR3 DNA: TGTGCCAGCAGTCCCTTACGTGGTCCGGGGGTAGATGAGCAGTTCTTC
CDR3 protein: CASSPLRGPGVDEQFF

V gene: TRBV6-1
D gene: .
J gene: TRBJ1-5
clone size: .
CDR3 DNA: TGTGCCAGCAGGGACACCAATCAGCCCCAGCATTTT
CDR3 protein: CASRDTNQPQHF

V gene: TRBV20-1
D gene: TRBD2
J gene: TRBJ2-7
clone size: .
CDR3 DNA: TGCAGTGCTAGAGACGGGACTAGAGGCTCCTACGAGCAGTACTTC
CDR3 protein: CSARDGTRGSYEQYF

V gene: TRBV7-2
D gene: .
J gene: TRBJ2-5
clone size: .
CDR3 DNA: TGTGCCAGCAGCTTAGAGAGTGGAGAATCGGAGACCCAGTACTTC
CDR3 protein: CASSLESGESETQYF

V gene: TRBV20-1
D gene: .
J gene: TRBJ2-3
clone size: .
CDR3 DNA: TGCAGTGCTAGCCCCTCCCGAGGGAGCCCAGATACGCAGTATTTT
CDR3 protein: CSASPSRGSPDTQYF

V gene: TRBV4-2
D gene: TRBD1
J gene: TRBJ2-6
clone size: .
CDR3 DNA: TGTGCCAGCAGCCAAGAGGTTCGGACAGGGCCTGGGGCCAACGTCCTGACTTTC
CDR3 protein: CASSQEVRTGPGANVLTF

V gene: TRBV7-9
D gene: TRBD2
J gene: TRBJ2-1
clone size: many
CDR3 DNA: TGTGCCAGCACCCGGACTAGTAGAGATGAGCAGTTCTTC
CDR3 protein: CASTRTSRDEQFF

V gene: TRBV4-1
D gene: .
J gene: TRBJ2-4
clone size: .
CDR3 DNA: TGCGCCAGCAGCCGTGGCCTAGAGGTCCGGGTGGGAAACATTCAGTACTTC
CDR3 protein: CASSRGLEVRVGNIQYF

V gene: TRBV4-3
D gene: TRBD1
J gene: TRBJ1-2
clone size: once
CDR3 DNA: TGCGCCAGCAGCCACGGCGGACAGGGAGGGGGCTACACCTTC
CDR3 protein: CASSHGGQGGGYTF

V gene: TRBV27
D gene: TRBD1
J gene: TRBJ2-7
clone size: many
CDR3 DNA: TGTGCCAGCAGCTTACAGGGGTCGACCTACGAGCAGTACTTC
CDR3 protein: CASSLQGSTYEQYF

V gene: TRBV6-5
D gene: .
J gene: TRBJ1-2
clone size: .
CDR3 DNA: TGTGCCAGCAGTTACTCGACCGGGGGCTTAGGGGGCTACACCTTC
CDR3 protein: CASSYSTGGLGGYTF

V gene: TRBV4-1
D gene: TRBD2
J gene: TRBJ2-4
clone size: .
CDR3 DNA: TGCGCCAGCAGCCAATCCTACGTCGCTAGCGGGGGGGTACACATAGCCAAAAACATTCAGTACTTC
CDR3 protein: CASSQSYVASGGVHIAKNIQYF

V gene: TRBV7-2
D gene: .
J gene: TRBJ2-1
clone size: .
CDR3 DNA: TGTGCCAGCAGCCAAACTAGGGACTTCTACAATGAGCAGTTCTTC
CDR3 protein: CASSQTRDFYNEQFF

V gene: TRBV6-1
D gene: TRBD1
J gene: TRBJ2-4
clone size: .
CDR3 DNA: TGTGCCAGCAGCTCACAGGGGGCTTTGTCTACGTGGCAGTACTTC
CDR3 protein: CASSSQGALSTWQYF

V gene: TRBV20-1
D gene: TRBD2
J gene: TRBJ2-3
clone size: .
CDR3 DNA: TGCAGTGCCACCCATAGCGGGGGGGGAACAGATACGCAGTATTTT
CDR3 protein: CSATHSGGGTDTQYF

V gene: TRBV29-1
D gene: .
J gene: TRBJ2-2
clone size: .
CDR3 DNA: TGCAGCGCTGAGGCGGGATTGTCCGGGGAGCTGTTTTTT
CDR3 protein: CSAEAGLSGELFF

V gene: TRBV20-1
D gene: .
J gene: TRBJ2-1
clone size: .
CDR3 DNA: TGCAGTGCTGGCCGGGACCGGGGGATGGGGGAGCAGTTCTTC
CDR3 protein: CSAGRDRGMGEQFF

V gene: TRBV25-1
D gene: .
J gene: TRBJ2-1
clone size: .
CDR3 DNA: TGTGCCAGCGGGGGGGGCGTAAACAATGAGCAGTTCTTC
CDR3 protein: CASGGGVNNEQFF

V gene: TRBV7-2
D gene: .
J gene: TRBJ2-3
clone size: .
CDR3 DNA: TGTGCCAGCAGCCCCGGTCCGACAGATGCGCAGTATTTT
CDR3 protein: CASSPGPTDAQYF

V gene: TRBV3-1
D gene: .
J gene: TRBJ2-1
clone size: .
CDR3 DNA: TGTGCCAGCAGCCAAGATGTCCGGGAGCAGTTCTTC
CDR3 protein: CASSQDVREQFF

V gene: TRBV29-1
D gene: .
J gene: TRBJ2-2
clone size: .
CDR3 DNA: TGCAGCGTTCAACTGAGGGGACGCGTGCTGTTTTTT
CDR3 protein: CSVQLRGRVLFF

V gene: TRBV12-3/TRBV12-4
D gene: .
J gene: TRBJ2-3
clone size: many
CDR3 DNA: TGTGCCAGCAGTACAGGGAGTACGCAGTATTTT
CDR3 protein: CASSTGSTQYF

V gene: TRBV15
D gene: TRBD2
J gene: TRBJ2-5
clone size: .
CDR3 DNA: TGTGCCACCAGCATGCCGGGACTAGCAGAAGAGACCCAGTACTTC
CDR3 protein: CATSMPGLAEETQYF

V gene: TRBV28
D gene: .
J gene: TRBJ2-1
clone size: few
CDR3 DNA: TGTGCCAGCTCCCGGGGCGATCAAGAGACCCAGTTCTTC
CDR3 protein: CASSRGDQETQFF

V gene: TRBV5-1
D gene: .
J gene: TRBJ2-1
clone size: .
CDR3 DNA: TGCGCCAGCATGGTGGGGGTCCCCTCCTACAATGAGCAGTTCTTC
CDR3 protein: CASMVGVPSYNEQFF

V gene: TRBV7-9
D gene: .
J gene: TRBJ2-4
clone size: few
CDR3 DNA: TGTGCCAGCAGCTTAGACATCGGGGGATCCAAAAACATTCAGTACTTC
CDR3 protein: CASSLDIGGSKNIQYF

V gene: TRBV7-9
D gene: .
J gene: TRBJ1-2
clone size: once
CDR3 DNA: TGTGCCAGCAGCGTAGTGGCAGCCTATGGCTACACCTTC
CDR3 protein: CASSVVAAYGYTF

V gene: TRBV6-6
D gene: .
J gene: TRBJ2-5
clone size: few
CDR3 DNA: TGTGCCAGCAGTTACTCTGAGTTCCCAGAGACCCAGTACTTC
CDR3 protein: CASSYSEFPETQYF

V gene: TRBV29-1
D gene: TRBD1
J gene: TRBJ2-3
clone size: once
CDR3 DNA: TGCAGCGTGGGACAGCTGAGCACAGATATGCAGTATTTT
CDR3 protein: CSVGQLSTDMQYF

V gene: TRBV10-3
D gene: .
J gene: TRBJ1-1
clone size: .
CDR3 DNA: TGTGCCATCAGTGAGGGTTTCGGCACTGAAGCTTTCTTT
CDR3 protein: CAISEGFGTEAFF

V gene: TRBV7-2
D gene: .
J gene: TRBJ2-1
clone size: .
CDR3 DNA: TGTGCCAGCAGCCTTGACACCAATGAGCAGTTCTTC
CDR3 protein: CASSLDTNEQFF

V gene: TRBV12-3/TRBV12-4
D gene: TRBD2
J gene: TRBJ2-1
clone size: .
CDR3 DNA: TGTGCCAGCAGCTCACGGACTAGCGGGGGTTTTGGGCAGTTCTTC
CDR3 protein: CASSSRTSGGFGQFF

V gene: TRBV9
D gene: .
J gene: TRBJ2-5
clone size: .
CDR3 DNA: TGTGCCAGCAGCGTAGAGCAAGAGACCCAGTACTTC
CDR3 protein: CASSVEQETQYF